These 9 T cell receptor beta chains were all obtained from the same sample, sequenced in a study of blood T cell repertoires in COVID-19. Clones were sequenced by immunoSEQ multiplex PCR, and TCRdb holds only the in-frame ones, with some missing. The sample yields around 99,000 clones, 80% seen once. The sequenced sample was peripheral blood. Every receptor here comes from a man aged 50 or older who had recovered from COVID-19.

This clone was recorded only once. The chain couples TRBV5-1 to TRBJ2-7; D is possibly TRBD2 (6 bases). CDR3 size: 15 residues. V lost 0 bases and J 0 bases, leaving 10 bases between the germline ends. CDR1 and CDR2 (germline): SGHRS, YFSETQ. The CDR3, as DNA: TGCGCCAGCAGCTTGGGGGACGGGGGCTCCTACGAGCAGTACTTC. Translating it yields CASSLGDGGSYEQYF.

The sample holds one count of this clone. V and J are TRBV18 and TRBJ1-1; 12 nucleotides line up with TRBD1. The CDR3 consists of 18 residues. The J segment lost 1 base and the V segment lost 4 bases, leaving 10 bases of the junction unmatched. Germline CDR1 and CDR2: KGHSH and LQKENI. The CDR3 DNA reads as TGTGCCAGCTCACTGTCCGGGACAGGGGGCGCCGCGAACACTGAAGCTTTCTTT. It is translated as CASSLSGTGGAANTEAFF.

The chain is built from TRBV12-3 or TRBV12-4 and TRBJ2-7; TRBD2 is a possible D gene (5 bases). The CDR3 covers 13 residues. V was shortened by 3 bases and J by 5 bases, with 11 bases between the two germline ends. The CDR3 reads CASSFSGNNEQYF. DNA of the CDR3: TGTGCCAGCAGTTTCTCGGGGAACAACGAGCAGTACTTC.

In this sample, this clone turned up a few times. V usage is TRBV15 and J usage is TRBJ2-1; TRBD2 might be the D (5 bases). The V and J ends lost 4 bases and 2 bases respectively, with 15 bases between them. CDR1 is LNHNV and CDR2 is YYDKDF in the germline V gene (reference sequence). The CDR3 is made up of 16 amino acids. Written as DNA, the CDR3 is TGTGCCACCAGCAAAGGATCAAGCGGAGCCTACAATGAGCAGTTCTTC. Its protein product is CATSKGSSGAYNEQFF.

V is TRBV27 and J is TRBJ1-1; 7 bases agree with TRBD1. V dropped 1 base and J dropped 5; count of bases not matched to a gene: 7. In germline, CDR1 is MNHEY, CDR2 SMNVEV (reference sequence). The CDR3 loop spans 15 amino acids. The CDR3 loop is CASSLYSTGRTEAFF. The CDR3 coding sequence is TGTGCCAGCAGTTTATATTCGACAGGGAGGACTGAAGCTTTCTTT.

The chain uses TRBV9 and TRBJ1-5; no reliable D call. This CDR3 spans 14 amino acids. Trimming pared 4 bases from V and 0 bases from J, leaving 8 bases between. The germline V gene encodes CDR1 SGDLS and CDR2 YYNGEE. The CDR3 region has the DNA TGTGCCAGCAGCCAAACTTATAGCAATCAGCCCCAGCATTTT. It translates to CASSQTYSNQPQHF.

The chain links TRBV27 to TRBJ2-7, with TRBD2 matching 12 bases. Germline assignment: CDR1 MNHEY and CDR2 SMNVEV (reference sequence). V shed 5 bases and J 4 bases; nucleotides not matched to a gene: 6. The CDR3 has 15 amino acids. The CDR3 sequence: CASSTGLAGSYEQYF. The CDR3 region has the DNA TGTGCCAGCAGTACCGGACTAGCGGGGAGTTACGAGCAGTACTTC.

This clone came up a few times. V and J are TRBV7-9 and TRBJ1-2; unclear D gene. The CDR3 is 14 amino acids. Germline V gives CDR1 SEHNR, CDR2 FQNEAQ (reference sequence). V gave up 1 base and J gave up 0 bases, with 6 bases separating them. Here the CDR3 DNA reads TGTGCCAGCAGCTTAGACAGCCCTAACTATGGCTACACCTTC. It is translated as CASSLDSPNYGYTF.

This clone was seen a single time. The rearrangement uses TRBV11-3 and TRBJ2-1, with D unclear. V was clipped by 4 bases and J by 8 bases, with 15 bases between them. This CDR3 has 14 amino acids. The germline gives CDR1 SGHNT, CDR2 YENEEA. This chain's CDR3 is CASSSPFERDEQFF. In DNA, the CDR3 is TGTGCCAGCAGCTCCCCCTTCGAGCGCGATGAGCAGTTCTTC.